These 27 T cell receptor beta chains came from one sample sequenced in a study of T cells after yellow fever vaccination. TCRdb re-called the 5' RACE reads through MiXCR, storing one row per CDR3 protein. The sample holds a few hundred thousand distinct CDR3 sequences, around 5.3% seen once. The source material was CD4+ T cells sorted from PBMCs, sampled on the day of the yellow fever booster vaccination. The receptors come from a man younger than 30 who received the YFV17D yellow fever vaccine.

The chain employs TRBV5-6 and TRBJ1-3; D is unclear. V was cut by 2 bases and J by 4 bases, with 10 bases left in between. The CDR3 has 14 residues. Germline V gene sequence: CDR1 SGHDT, CDR2 YYEEEE. The CDR3 DNA sequence: TGTGCCAGCAGCTTTCCCTCGGCGGGAAACACCATATATTTT. Translating gives CASSFPSAGNTIYF.

This clonotype occurred a few times. The chain recombines TRBV30 with TRBJ1-1; maybe TRBD1 (6 bases). The CDR3 is 13 residues long. Trimming took 2 bases from V and 7 from J, leaving 14 bases between them. Germline V lookup: CDR1 GTSNPN, CDR2 SVGIG (reference sequence). CDR3 DNA: TGTGCCTGGAGTTTGGAGGGGGTGAGTGAAGCTTTCTTT. Protein sequence: CAWSLEGVSEAFF.

The chain is built from TRBV20-1 and TRBJ2-1; possible D gene TRBD2, 5 bases. Trimming took off 3 bases at V and 3 bases at J, with 12 bases between the two ends. The CDR3 consists of 14 residues. The germline V gene has CDR1 DFQATT and CDR2 SNEGSKA (reference sequence). The CDR3 reads CSASRAGGYNEQFF. The CDR3 coding sequence is TGCAGTGCTAGTCGGGCGGGTGGCTACAATGAGCAGTTCTTC.

This clonotype appeared many times. The CDR3 reads CASSLSLAGGANEQFF. For the CDR3, the DNA is TGCGCCAGCAGCTTGTCCCTAGCGGGGGGTGCGAATGAGCAGTTCTTC. The J gene is TRBJ2-1, the V gene TRBV5-1, with 11 positions matching TRBD2. The length of the CDR3 is 16 residues. The germline CDR1 and CDR2 sequences are SGHRS and YFSETQ. The J segment lost 7 bases and the V segment lost 1 base, leaving 7 bases of the junction unmatched.

This clonotype occurred a few times. The CDR3: CASSQDKSGGSNQPQHF. The CDR3 nucleotides are TGTGCCAGCAGCCAAGACAAATCGGGAGGGAGCAATCAGCCCCAGCATTTT. The V gene is TRBV3-1, the J gene TRBJ1-5, with D unclear. The CDR3 covers 17 residues. Germline V gene sequence: CDR1 LGHDT, CDR2 YNNKEL (reference sequence). Trimming cost V 0 bases and J 1 base, with 13 bases left between them.

This clonotype was observed at least ten times. A junction end diverges from the germline sequence, so it may reflect a read error. The chain employs TRBV7-2 and TRBJ1-1; D unclear. The length of the CDR3 is 13 residues. The germline V gene has CDR1 SGHTA and CDR2 FQGNSA. The CDR3 reads CASSLQRNTEAFF. In DNA, the CDR3 is TGCGCCAGCAGCTTGCAACGGAACACTGAAGCTTTCTTT. The full variable domain, its missing parts supplied by reference TRBV7-2 and TRBJ1-1, is GAGVSQSPSNKVTEKGKDVELRCDPISGHTALYWYRQSLGQGLEFLIYFQGNSAPDKSGLPSDRFSAERTGGSVSTLTIQRTQQEDSAVYLCASSLQRNTEAFFGQGTRLTVV.

The chain carries TRBV4-1 and TRBJ1-5, with D possibly being TRBD1 (5 bases). CDR3 size: 15 residues. Trimming removed 0 bases from V and 3 bases from J, with 9 bases in between. The V gene's germline CDR1 is MGHRA and CDR2 YSYEKL. The CDR3 DNA is TGCGCCAGCAGCCAAGATCGACAGTTCAATCAGCCCCAGCATTTT. It is translated as CASSQDRQFNQPQHF.

The chain is built from TRBV4-2 and TRBJ2-2, with TRBD2 identical over 8 bases. The CDR3 length is 17 residues. Germline V gene data show CDR1 as LGHNA and CDR2 as YNFKEQ. V gave up 0 bases and J gave up 5 bases; unmatched junction bases: 8. CDR3 DNA sequence: TGTGCCAGCAGCCAAGATCCCGCGGGGGGTCTTACCGGGGAGCTGTTTTTT. It specifies CASSQDPAGGLTGELFF.

This clonotype has only a few counts. The genes are TRBV4-2 and TRBJ2-5; D might be TRBD1 (5 bases). Trimming stripped 2 bases from V and 7 bases from J, with 17 bases between. CDR1 is LGHNA, CDR2 YNFKEQ, per germline. This CDR3 spans 15 amino acids. The CDR3 region is CASSQYYPDRGTQYF. The DNA of the CDR3 is TGTGCCAGCAGCCAATATTACCCGGATAGGGGGACCCAGTACTTC.

V is TRBV12-3 or TRBV12-4 and J is TRBJ2-5, with D perhaps TRBD1 (6 bases). This CDR3 comprises 14 residues. The ends were cut back, 6 bases at V and 4 bases at J, with 15 bases in the middle. The chain's CDR3 is CASSRTEEGETQYF. The CDR3 DNA sequence: TGTGCCAGCAGCCGGACAGAGGAAGGAGAGACCCAGTACTTC.

This chain connects TRBV4-2 to TRBJ2-3; weak D call: TRBD2 (5 bases). The CDR3 spans 15 residues. Trimming stripped 0 bases from V and 10 bases from J, with 17 bases between. CDR1 is LGHNA and CDR2 is YNFKEQ in the germline V gene. The DNA of the CDR3 is TGTGCCAGCAGCCAAGAGGGATCGATATCGGGGTCGCAGTATTTT. Its translation is CASSQEGSISGSQYF.

This clonotype was detected ten times or more. The chain combines TRBV5-1 with TRBJ2-7, with 7 bases lining up with TRBD2. The trim removed 5 bases at V and 6 bases at J, leaving 11 bases unmatched. CDR1 is SGHRS, CDR2 YFSETQ, per germline. CDR3 size: 14 residues. CDR3 in amino acids: CASRPRGDPGEQYF. CDR3 DNA sequence: TGCGCCAGCAGGCCTCGGGGGGATCCAGGCGAGCAGTACTTC.

The chain has TRBV18 and TRBJ1-1; D uncertain. The germline V gene encodes CDR1 KGHSH and CDR2 LQKENI. The CDR3 consists of 13 residues. Trimming took 3 bases from V and 1 from J, leaving 6 bases between them. Here the CDR3 reads CASSPIKNTEAFF. The DNA for the CDR3 is TGTGCCAGCTCACCGATAAAGAACACTGAAGCTTTCTTT.

This clonotype was detected a few times. J is TRBJ2-7 and V is TRBV10-1; the D gene could be TRBD1 or TRBD2 (7 bases each). The CDR3 contains 12 residues. Per the germline V gene, CDR1 is WNHNN and CDR2 is SYGVQD (reference sequence). Trimming pared 6 bases from V and 6 bases from J, leaving 12 bases between. The CDR3 coding sequence is TGCGCCAGCAGAACAGGGGAGGGCGAGCAGTACGTC. Its translation is CASRTGEGEQYV.

This clonotype was observed a handful of times. The gene calls are TRBV12-3 or TRBV12-4 and TRBJ2-5; weak D call: TRBD2 (6 bases). V dropped 5 bases and J dropped 5 bases, with 18 bases sitting between them. CDR3 length: 15 residues. DNA of the CDR3: TGTGCCAGCAGTCCGACGGGAGCGCGGAGGGAGACCCAGTACTTC. Its protein product is CASSPTGARRETQYF.

This clonotype has ten or more counts. The chain has TRBV7-2 and TRBJ2-7; D is uncertain. The CDR3 runs 13 residues. Germline assignment: CDR1 SGHTA and CDR2 FQGNSA. Between the trimmed V and J ends, which lost 8 bases and 4 bases, there was a span of 15 bases. The CDR3 reads CASHPRNRYEQYF. DNA of the CDR3: TGTGCCAGCCACCCTAGGAATCGGTACGAGCAGTACTTC.

This clonotype has a count of ten or more. The chain combines TRBV12-3 or TRBV12-4 with TRBJ2-7; D might be TRBD1 (7 bases). This CDR3 spans 14 amino acids. V lost 6 bases, J lost 7 bases, and 19 bases lay in between. CDR3 DNA sequence: TGTGCCAGCAGCCCCGACAGGGAGGTGAGGGAGCAGTACGTC. This sequence encodes CASSPDREVREQYV.

The chain combines TRBV6-1 with TRBJ2-7, with unresolved D. Germline assignment: CDR1 MNHNS and CDR2 SASEGT. The CDR3 extends over 13 amino acids. V was shortened by 5 bases and J by 0 bases, with 8 bases between the two germline ends. CDR3 sequence (DNA): TGTGCCAGCAGTAGTCGTCTCTCCTACGAGCAGTACTTC. Translation gives CASSSRLSYEQYF.

This clonotype was detected ten times or more. The rearrangement uses TRBV7-9 and TRBJ1-6; possible D gene TRBD1, 5 bases. The germline CDR1 and CDR2 sequences are SEHNR and FQNEAQ (reference sequence). The CDR3 is made up of 15 amino acids. V was pared by 6 bases and J by 1 base, with 10 bases between. The CDR3 nucleotides read TGTGCCAGCAGTCCCGACAGATCCTATAATTCACCCCTCCACTTT. It translates to CASSPDRSYNSPLHF.

This chain links TRBV25-1 with TRBJ2-3; a weak D match, TRBD1 (6 bases). In germline, CDR1 is MGHDK, CDR2 SYGVNS. The CDR3 totals 16 residues. Trimming removed 1 base from V and 4 bases from J, with 15 bases in between. The CDR3 DNA follows: TGTGCCAGCAGTGAATCCCCCGGGCAGGGGTCAGATACGCAGTATTTT. As protein: CASSESPGQGSDTQYF.

A remark on this clonotype: This may arise from a read error, as a much more abundant clone is one base away. This chain uses TRBV3-1 with TRBJ2-2; D unresolved. The CDR3 consists of 11 residues. The V gene lost 1 base and the J gene lost 6 bases, with 0 bases spanning the gap. The germline V gene has CDR1 LGHDT and CDR2 YNNKEL (reference sequence). The CDR3 sequence: CASSQAGELFF. CDR3 nucleotide sequence: TGTGCCAGCAGCCAAGCCGGGGAGCTGTTTTTT.

Many counts were recorded for this clonotype. V gene TRBV7-2 combines with J gene TRBJ1-2; D gene unclear. The CDR3 is made up of 11 amino acids. Trimming took off 5 bases at V and 7 bases at J, with 8 bases between the two ends. The V gene's germline CDR1 is SGHTA and CDR2 FQGNSA. CDR3 DNA: TGTGCCAGCAGCAAACGAAGTGGCTACACCTTC. Translated: CASSKRSGYTF.

The genes are TRBV9 and TRBJ1-1; D uncertain. V gave up 0 bases and J gave up 5 bases, with 14 bases separating them. The CDR3 totals 15 residues. From germline, CDR1 is SGDLS and CDR2 YYNGEE. The CDR3 reads CASSVDGGYGTEAFF. The CDR3 nucleotides read TGTGCCAGCAGCGTAGACGGAGGGTACGGAACTGAAGCTTTCTTT.

This clonotype was recorded many times. The V and J genes are TRBV18 and TRBJ2-3; tentatively, D is TRBD2 (6 bases). Germline CDR1 reads KGHSH; CDR2 reads LQKENI. The V end lost 1 base, the J end lost 0 bases, and 8 bases lay between the germline ends. This CDR3 contains 15 residues. CDR3 in DNA: TGTGCCAGCTCACCACGGGGGGTTAGCACAGATACGCAGTATTTT. As protein: CASSPRGVSTDTQYF.

The J gene is TRBJ1-4, the V gene TRBV6-2 or TRBV6-3; the match to TRBD1 covers 10 bases. Germline V gene sequence: CDR1 MNHEY, CDR2 SVGEGT. J was trimmed by 8 bases and V by 8 bases; bases with no gene match: 8. The CDR3 totals 14 residues. DNA for the CDR3: TGTGCCAGCCGCCCGGGACAGGGGTACGAAAAACTGTTTTTT. Protein product: CASRPGQGYEKLFF.

CDR3 loop: CASSRDRDTGELFF. The CDR3 bases are TGTGCCAGCAGCCGGGACAGGGACACCGGGGAGCTGTTTTTT. This chain uses TRBV7-3 with TRBJ2-2, with 9 nucleotides matching TRBD1. Germline V CDR1 and CDR2: SGHTA, FQGTGA. The CDR3 is made up of 14 amino acids. After removal of 5 bases from V and 3 bases from J, the junction contained 1 base not matched to a gene.

The V gene is TRBV7-2, the J gene TRBJ2-1; D tentatively fits TRBD1 or TRBD2 (5 bases each). The germline V gene has CDR1 SGHTA and CDR2 FQGNSA. CDR3 length: 16 residues. Trimming removed 0 bases from V and 8 bases from J, with 17 bases in between. CDR3 residues: CASSLALGSMGDEQFF. The CDR3 region has the DNA TGTGCCAGCAGCTTAGCGTTGGGGAGTATGGGGGATGAGCAGTTCTTC.